The TCR beta chain described here comes from a study of cytomegalovirus exposure and HLA in healthy donors. On the study more broadly: Early on, a data release was issued that held roughly 80 million unique TCRs from HLA-typed donors. The Caucasian-associated ancestry cluster held 65% to 90% of a few hundred genotyped donors. Study findings and constraints: The authors listed 164 TCR beta chains as cytomegalovirus-associated. A missense variant in DCLRE1C was later tied to TCR beta V- and J-gene trimming.

This clone occurred once. The target antigen is unknown. This CDR3 spans 14 amino acids. In germline, CDR1 is LNHDA, CDR2 SQIVND (reference sequence). Trimming left V 5 bases short and J 3 bases short, with 14 bases between. It was with 60 Vbeta and 13 Jbeta primers that the PCR ran. Data came from immunoSEQ multiplex PCR; TCRdb stores just in-frame clones and leaves some out. Of approximately 160,000 clones in the sample, roughly 80% were seen once. The sequence was collected from a human donor in good health. Sequencing input: PBMCs. This rearrangement joins TRBV19 to TRBJ2-7, with D perhaps matching TRBD1 (5 bases). CDR3 loop: CASSPLRDSYEQYF. The DNA of the CDR3 is TGTGCCAGTAGTCCCCTGCGAGACAGCTACGAGCAGTACTTC.